Listed here are 28 T cell receptor beta chains from one sample, sequenced in a study of T and B cells in COVID-19 patients. From blood, roughly 250-550 ng of genomic DNA served as TRB template. BIOMED2 TRB-A/B primer pools were used in multiplex TRB PCR. TCRdb processed the multiplex PCR reads anew with MiXCR; each CDR3 protein has one entry. Here the sample spans roughly 7,000 distinct CDR3 sequences, about 33% being singletons. The sequenced sample consisted of blood. The receptors derive from a human donor with active COVID-19.

This clonotype was detected only a few times. V usage is TRBV6-5 and J usage is TRBJ2-4; TRBD1 agrees at 10 bases. Germline CDR1 is MNHEY and CDR2 is SVGAGI. The CDR3 runs 14 residues. Trimming cost V 6 bases and J 5 bases; bases outside gene matches: 4. In DNA form, the CDR3 reads TGTGCCAGCAGAAAAGACAGGGGGCAAAACATTCAGTACTTC. This codes for CASRKDRGQNIQYF.

The chain recombines TRBV11-2 with TRBJ1-2; D possibly corresponds to TRBD1 (6 bases). This CDR3 has 15 residues. Germline-derived CDR1 and CDR2 are SGHAT and FQNNGV. Trimming took 1 base from V and 1 from J, leaving 10 bases between them. CDR3 protein: CASSLGQQGNYGYTF. As DNA, the CDR3 is TGTGCCAGCAGCTTAGGACAACAGGGTAACTATGGCTACACCTTC.

The chain recombines TRBV5-1 with TRBJ2-2, with TRBD2 matching 7 bases. From germline, CDR1 is SGHRS and CDR2 YFSETQ. The V segment lost 0 bases and the J segment 4 bases; nucleotides outside the gene matches: 3. CDR3 size: 15 residues. CDR3 DNA sequence: TGCGCCAGCAGCTTGGGCGGGAGTGGCACCGGGGAGCTGTTTTTT. This codes for CASSLGGSGTGELFF.

By sample share, this clonotype is medium-sized. This chain connects TRBV19 to TRBJ1-5; tentative D call: TRBD1 (6 bases). Trimming took off 3 bases at V and 0 bases at J, with 9 bases between the two ends. Per germline, CDR1 LNHDA and CDR2 SQIVND (reference sequence). CDR3 length: 15 residues. CDR3 nucleotides: TGTGCCAGTAGTATTAGGACAGTTAGCAATCAGCCCCAGCATTTT. Amino acid sequence: CASSIRTVSNQPQHF.

Only a few counts were recorded for this clonotype. The V gene is TRBV12-3 or TRBV12-4, the J gene TRBJ2-3, with D possibly being TRBD1 or TRBD2 (5 bases each). V was trimmed by 4 bases and J by 3 bases, leaving 11 bases between them. The CDR3 length is 14 residues. DNA of the CDR3: TGTGCCAGCAGTTATGGGGGTGTGACAGATACGCAGTATTTT. Its protein product is CASSYGGVTDTQYF.

The chain has TRBV7-9 and TRBJ1-1; D might be TRBD1 (5 bases). The germline gives CDR1 SEHNR, CDR2 FQNEAQ (reference sequence). The CDR3 covers 16 residues. Trimming cost V 5 bases and J 4 bases, with 20 bases left between them. The CDR3 DNA reads TGTGCCAGCAGCCCACGAGATTCGACAGCAGGCACTGAAGCTTTCTTT. Its protein is CASSPRDSTAGTEAFF.

This chain joins TRBV29-1 and TRBJ1-1; D not certain. Germline assignment: CDR1 SQVTM and CDR2 ANQGSEA. The CDR3 loop spans 13 amino acids. Trimming removed 5 bases from V and 1 base from J, with 11 bases in between. This chain's CDR3 is CSVLSGKNTEAFF. DNA for the CDR3: TGCAGCGTTCTAAGCGGGAAGAACACTGAAGCTTTCTTT.

This clonotype was observed a handful of times. The chain uses TRBV6-4 and TRBJ2-7, with 7 bases aligning to TRBD1. V was clipped by 8 bases and J by 2 bases; unmatched bases: 24. The V gene's germline CDR1 is MRHNA and CDR2 SNTAGT. The CDR3 covers 19 residues. The CDR3 sequence is CASPRGGTAGNNGTYEQYF. CDR3 nucleotide sequence: TGTGCCAGCCCTCGAGGTGGGACAGCTGGGAACAATGGGACCTACGAGCAGTACTTC.

Relative to its sample, this clonotype is medium-sized. The V and J genes are TRBV19 and TRBJ2-2; possible D gene TRBD1, 6 bases. CDR3 length: 17 residues. V lost 3 bases to trimming and J lost 1 base, with 15 bases between them. CDR1 is LNHDA, CDR2 SQIVND, per germline (reference sequence). The CDR3: CASSILTGLGNTGELFF. CDR3 bases: TGTGCCAGTAGTATCCTAACAGGGTTGGGGAACACCGGGGAGCTGTTTTTT.

The chain recombines TRBV19 with TRBJ2-7, with D perhaps matching TRBD1 or TRBD2 (6 bases each). V lost 1 base to trimming and J lost 3 bases, with 13 bases between them. This CDR3 region has 15 residues. CDR1 and CDR2 (germline): LNHDA, SQIVND (reference sequence). Written as DNA, the CDR3 is TGTGCCAGTAGTATAGTTCGGGGGCCCCGCTACGAGCAGTACTTC. Protein product: CASSIVRGPRYEQYF.

The V and J genes are TRBV11-2 and TRBJ1-1; D gene uncertain. The V end lost 5 bases, the J end lost 11 bases, and 12 bases lay between the germline ends. CDR3 length: 11 amino acids. In germline, CDR1 is SGHAT, CDR2 FQNNGV. Here the CDR3 DNA reads TGTGCCAGCAGCCGGGTCCTTCAGGCTTTCTTT. This encodes CASSRVLQAFF. The full variable domain, completed using reference TRBV11-2 and TRBJ1-1, is EAGVAQSPRYKIIEKRQSVAFWCNPISGHATLYWYQQILGQGPKLLIQFQNNGVVDDSQLPKDRFSAERLKGVDSTLKIQPAKLEDSAVYLCASSRVLQAFFGQGTRLTVV.

In its sample, this clonotype is medium-sized. V is TRBV29-1 and J is TRBJ1-2, with 8 bases fitting TRBD1. The V gene end was trimmed by 7 bases and the J gene end by 1 base; junction bases not matched to a gene: 5. CDR3 size: 13 residues. Germline V lookup: CDR1 SQVTM, CDR2 ANQGSEA. CDR3 amino acids: CSDKTGDNYGYTF. The CDR3 nucleotides read TGCAGCGACAAGACAGGGGATAACTATGGCTACACCTTC.

In this sample, this clonotype turned up once. This may be a read error, as it is one base from a much larger clone. The chain has TRBV6-1 and TRBJ2-3; tentatively, D is TRBD2 (5 bases). The CDR3 contains 13 residues. Germline-derived CDR1 and CDR2 are MNHNS and SASEGT. The CDR3 DNA reads as TGTGCCACGGAGCCCTCTAGCACAGATACGCAGAATTTT. This sequence encodes CATEPSSTDTQNF.

This clonotype is medium-sized in the sample. The rearrangement uses TRBV18 and TRBJ2-2; D unclear. Germline-derived CDR1 and CDR2 are KGHSH and LQKENI. The CDR3 runs to 17 residues. V was cut by 6 bases and J by 0 bases, with 17 bases left in between. The CDR3 spells CASSPAPRPTNTGELFF. The CDR3 DNA reads TGTGCCAGCTCCCCAGCCCCTAGGCCAACGAACACCGGGGAGCTGTTTTTT.

In the case of this clonotype: This sequence may be a read error, since a much larger clone differs from it by one base. The rearrangement uses TRBV27 and TRBJ2-2; D is perhaps TRBD1 (5 bases). CDR1 is MNHEY and CDR2 is SMNVEV in the germline V gene (reference sequence). The CDR3 covers 15 residues. CDR3 DNA sequence: TGTCCCAGCAGCTTCATTCAGGGTTTTAACGGGGAGCTGTTTTTT. Translated, it gives CPSSFIQGFNGELFF.

This clonotype is medium-sized within its sample. This rearrangement joins TRBV19 to TRBJ1-3; a weak D match, TRBD1 (6 bases). CDR3 length equals 14 residues. Deletions cut 7 bases from V and 0 bases from J, with 10 bases between. CDR1 and CDR2 from the germline V gene are LNHDA and SQIVND (reference sequence). CDR3 nucleotide sequence: TGTGCCAGTACAGGACAGTACTCTGGAAACACCATATATTTT. It encodes CASTGQYSGNTIYF.

The V gene is TRBV5-4, the J gene TRBJ2-1; possible D gene TRBD2, 6 bases. Trimming stripped 3 bases from V and 7 bases from J, with 8 bases between. This CDR3 has 12 residues. Germline CDR1 and CDR2: SGHNT and YYREEE (reference sequence). CDR3 amino acids: CASSSLANEQFF. The CDR3 DNA is TGTGCCAGCAGCTCCCTAGCGAATGAGCAGTTCTTC.

This clonotype is medium-sized in the sample. This chain connects TRBV6-5 to TRBJ2-1, with D unclear. V lost 7 bases, J lost 5 bases, and 9 bases lay in between. The CDR3 runs to 12 residues. The germline gives CDR1 MNHEY, CDR2 SVGAGI. The CDR3 bases are TGTGCCAGCATTGGGGTTGACAATGAGCAGTTCTTC. It is translated as CASIGVDNEQFF.

Sample share makes this clonotype medium-sized (0.01 to 0.1%). V gene TRBV27 combines with J gene TRBJ2-7; D gene ambiguous. In germline, CDR1 is MNHEY, CDR2 SMNVEV (reference sequence). V was shortened by 3 bases and J by 6 bases, with 3 bases between the two germline ends. The length of the CDR3 is 10 residues. The CDR3 reads CASSLSEQYV. CDR3 DNA sequence: TGTGCCAGCAGTTTGAGCGAGCAGTACGTC.

In regard to this clonotype: Compared with germline, one end of the junction differs, possibly owing to a read error. The gene calls are TRBV13 and TRBJ2-3; 14 bases map to TRBD2. In germline, CDR1 is PRHDT, CDR2 FYEKMQ (reference sequence). The length of the CDR3 is 18 residues. The CDR3 bases are TGCGCCAGCAGCTTGACTAGCGGGGGGGCCGGGGGCACAGATACGCAGTATTTT. Protein: CASSLTSGGAGGTDTQYF.

This clonotype was seen more than once but under ten times. The chain couples TRBV6-1 to TRBJ1-2, with D hard to call. Germline V gene data show CDR1 as MNHNS and CDR2 as SASEGT. V gave up 3 bases and J gave up 5 bases, with 10 bases separating them. The length of the CDR3 is 13 residues. The CDR3 spells CASSEGWRYGYTF. The CDR3 region has the DNA TGTGCCAGCAGTGAGGGGTGGAGATATGGCTACACCTTC.

This clonotype was seen only a few times. The chain has TRBV5-1 and TRBJ2-1; the D is unclear. V was clipped by 1 base and J by 5 bases, with 10 bases between them. This CDR3 has 14 residues. Germline lookup yields CDR1 SGHRS and CDR2 YFSETQ. This CDR3 is CASSLFTDNNEQFF. In DNA, the CDR3 is TGCGCCAGCAGCTTGTTTACAGATAACAATGAGCAGTTCTTC.

This clonotype was picked up a small number of times. V usage is TRBV6-2 or TRBV6-3 and J usage is TRBJ1-5; 9 bases are a match to TRBD1. Trimming at V came to 6 bases and at J to 13 bases, leaving 19 bases not matched to a gene. The CDR3 has 16 amino acids. Germline CDR1 reads MNHEY; CDR2 reads SVGEGT. CDR3 bases: TGTGCCAGCAGAACCGGGACAGGGTATTTTGGGGGGCATCAGCATTTT. This codes for CASRTGTGYFGGHQHF.

V gene TRBV29-1 combines with J gene TRBJ2-3; possibly TRBD2 for D (6 bases). Germline V gives CDR1 SQVTM, CDR2 ANQGSEA. The CDR3 extends over 14 amino acids. V lost 4 bases and J 4 bases, leaving 15 bases between the germline ends. The CDR3 coding sequence is TGCAGCGTTGCTCGGGGGACCGGGGCAGATACGCAGTATTTT. This encodes CSVARGTGADTQYF.

This clonotype ranks as medium-sized. The V gene is TRBV19, the J gene TRBJ2-3; 7 nucleotides match TRBD1. The ends lost 6 bases at V and 0 bases at J; junction bases unmatched: 3. Germline CDR1 reads LNHDA; CDR2 reads SQIVND (reference sequence). The CDR3 covers 14 residues. CDR3 nucleotide sequence: TGTGCCAGTAGGGAGACAGGGAGCACAGATACGCAGTATTTT. Translation: CASRETGSTDTQYF.

This clonotype is medium-sized in the sample. The DNA of the CDR3 is TGTGCCAGTAGTATAGAGATGGGCAGAGCCAATGAGCAGTTCTTC. Its protein product is CASSIEMGRANEQFF. This chain joins TRBV19 and TRBJ2-1; D gene ambiguous. CDR1 is LNHDA and CDR2 is SQIVND in the germline V gene (reference sequence). The ends were cut back, 0 bases at V and 6 bases at J, with 12 bases in the middle. This CDR3 has 15 residues.

Within the sample, this clonotype is medium-sized. The rearrangement uses TRBV5-5 and TRBJ1-4; D is undetermined. The CDR3 has 15 residues. Trimming removed 5 bases at V and 2 bases at J, with 13 bases between. Per germline, CDR1 SGHKS and CDR2 YYEKEE (reference sequence). The DNA for the CDR3 is TGTGCCAGCAGTTATGGACCGGCGACTAATGAAAAACTGTTTTTT. It yields the protein CASSYGPATNEKLFF.

The CDR3 protein is CASSFSGGSTDTQYF. DNA of the CDR3: TGTGCCAGCAGCTTTAGCGGGGGTAGCACAGATACGCAGTATTTT. The chain links TRBV7-2 to TRBJ2-3; 9 bases fit TRBD2. The CDR3 extends over 15 amino acids. V was clipped by 3 bases and J by 0 bases; unmatched bases: 1. Germline loops: CDR1 SGHTA, CDR2 FQGNSA.